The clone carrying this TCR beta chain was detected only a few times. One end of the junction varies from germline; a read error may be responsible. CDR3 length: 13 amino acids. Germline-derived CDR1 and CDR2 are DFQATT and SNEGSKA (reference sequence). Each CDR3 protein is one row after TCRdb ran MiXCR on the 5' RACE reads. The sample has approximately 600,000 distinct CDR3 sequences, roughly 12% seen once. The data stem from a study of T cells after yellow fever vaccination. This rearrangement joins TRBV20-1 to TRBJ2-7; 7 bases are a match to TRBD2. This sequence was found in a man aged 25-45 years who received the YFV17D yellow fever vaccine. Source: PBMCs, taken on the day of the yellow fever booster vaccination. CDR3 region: CIARDLRGVRQYF. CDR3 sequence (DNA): TGCATTGCTAGAGATCTACGGGGGGTTAGGCAGTACTTC.